The rows below give T cell receptor beta chains drawn from one sample of a study of blood T cell repertoires in COVID-19. This table comes from immunoSEQ multiplex PCR, and its TCRdb copy is limited to in-frame clones, with some not included. The table has about 100,000 clones, about nine tenths seen once. The source material was peripheral blood. The receptors shown here come from a man aged 55 to 70 with acute or convalescent COVID-19. Both conserved end residues are part of each CDR3. A D gene is named only where the DNA matches it firmly. Size tells how often a clone was seen (once, few, many) or the class of an expanded clone, and some rows leave it out.

TRBV4-2	-	-	TRBJ2-3	CASSQEVRATSTDTQYF	TGTGCCAGCAGCCAAGAGGTCCGAGCCACTAGCACAGATACGCAGTATTTT
TRBV7-9	-	TRBD1	TRBJ1-2	CASSPQGGTGDRYTF	TGTGCCAGCAGCCCTCAGGGCGGGACAGGGGATCGCTACACCTTC
TRBV19	once	TRBD2	TRBJ2-2	CATGGGELFF	TGTGCCACGGGGGGCGGGGAGCTGTTTTTT
TRBV5-4	-	-	TRBJ1-2	CASSLDRENYGYTF	TGTGCCAGCAGCTTGGACAGGGAGAACTATGGCTACACCTTC
TRBV2	-	-	TRBJ2-7	CANQRGPSSYEQYF	TGTGCCAACCAAAGGGGCCCGAGCTCCTACGAGCAGTACTTC
TRBV7-3	-	TRBD2	TRBJ2-5	CASSLTPTGLALGYQETQYF	TGTGCCAGCAGCTTAACGCCCACCGGACTAGCGCTAGGGTACCAAGAGACCCAGTACTTC
TRBV5-4	-	TRBD1	TRBJ1-6	CASSFGTGGDFSPLHF	TGTGCCAGCAGCTTCGGGACAGGGGGAGATTTTTCACCCCTCCACTTT
TRBV3-1/TRBV3-2	-	-	TRBJ2-1	CASSQMAVVVGQFF	TGTGCCAGCAGCCAAATGGCGGTGGTTGTAGGGCAGTTCTTC
TRBV10-3	-	TRBD1	TRBJ2-5	CAISGAGGVQTQYF	TGTGCCATCAGTGGGGCAGGGGGCGTCCAGACCCAGTACTTC
TRBV18	-	TRBD1	TRBJ2-5	CASSRQGGSGVQETQYF	TGTGCCAGCTCCCGACAGGGGGGTAGCGGAGTACAAGAGACCCAGTACTTC
TRBV18	-	-	TRBJ2-6	CASSPRGSGFSGANVLTF	TGTGCCAGCTCACCACGCGGCTCTGGCTTCTCTGGGGCCAACGTCCTGACTTTC
TRBV6-2/TRBV6-3	few	TRBD2	TRBJ2-1	CASSYWEGGGSYNEQFF	TGTGCCAGCAGTTACTGGGAGGGCGGTGGCTCCTACAATGAGCAGTTCTTC
TRBV29-1	-	-	TRBJ1-2	CSATEGANYGYTF	TGCAGCGCCACGGAGGGAGCTAACTATGGCTACACCTTC
TRBV28	-	TRBD1	TRBJ1-6	CASSLLGQGRDSPLHF	TGTGCCAGCAGTCTCTTAGGACAGGGTAGGGATTCACCCCTCCACTTT
TRBV6-5	-	-	TRBJ1-5	CASVTERNQPQHF	TGTGCCAGCGTCACGGAGAGGAACCAGCCCCAGCATTTT
TRBV2	few	-	TRBJ1-1	CASSESARVAFF	TGTGCCAGCAGTGAAAGTGCACGAGTAGCTTTCTTT